The 3 T cell receptor beta chains presented below share a single source sample, sequenced in a study of CD8 T cells in Susac syndrome. RNA totalling roughly 0.5 to 1 ug underwent reverse transcription with random hexamers. TCRdb re-called the immunoSEQ multiplex PCR reads with MiXCR, one entry per CDR3 protein. This table has approximately 150,000 distinct CDR3 sequences, approximately 94% appearing once. The sample comprised CD4+ T cells from PBMCs. The receptors derive from a human donor with Susac syndrome.

The chain links TRBV29-1 to TRBJ2-3; TRBD2 is a possible D gene (7 bases). CDR3 length: 15 residues. V dropped 1 base and J dropped 2 bases, with 13 bases sitting between them. Germline CDR1 and CDR2: SQVTM and ANQGSEA. The CDR3 bases are TGCAGCGTTGAAGTGGGGGGGGCCCACACAGATACGCAGTATTTT. Protein sequence: CSVEVGGAHTDTQYF.

V usage is TRBV18 and J usage is TRBJ1-3; no reliable D call. The V gene's germline CDR1 is KGHSH and CDR2 LQKENI. The germline V and J ends were trimmed by 10 bases and 0 bases, with 16 bases remaining between them. The CDR3 has 15 residues. The CDR3 region has the DNA TGTGCCACCGGCTCTTCCGGGAACTCTGGAAACACCATATATTTT. Protein product: CATGSSGNSGNTIYF. The variable domain in full, with the rest retrieved from reference TRBV18 and TRBJ1-3, is NAGVMQNPRHLVRRRGQEARLRCSPMKGHSHVYWYRQLPEEGLKFMVYLQKENIIDESGMPKERFSAEFPKEGPSILRIQQVVRGDSAAYFCATGSSGNSGNTIYFGEGSWLTVV.

This chain connects TRBV18 to TRBJ2-7, with D perhaps TRBD1 (5 bases). The CDR3 contains 13 residues. Deletions cut 5 bases from V and 4 bases from J, with 12 bases between. Germline CDR1 reads KGHSH; CDR2 reads LQKENI. CDR3: CASSGHQAYEQYF. The CDR3 bases are TGTGCCAGCTCAGGACACCAAGCGTACGAGCAGTACTTC.